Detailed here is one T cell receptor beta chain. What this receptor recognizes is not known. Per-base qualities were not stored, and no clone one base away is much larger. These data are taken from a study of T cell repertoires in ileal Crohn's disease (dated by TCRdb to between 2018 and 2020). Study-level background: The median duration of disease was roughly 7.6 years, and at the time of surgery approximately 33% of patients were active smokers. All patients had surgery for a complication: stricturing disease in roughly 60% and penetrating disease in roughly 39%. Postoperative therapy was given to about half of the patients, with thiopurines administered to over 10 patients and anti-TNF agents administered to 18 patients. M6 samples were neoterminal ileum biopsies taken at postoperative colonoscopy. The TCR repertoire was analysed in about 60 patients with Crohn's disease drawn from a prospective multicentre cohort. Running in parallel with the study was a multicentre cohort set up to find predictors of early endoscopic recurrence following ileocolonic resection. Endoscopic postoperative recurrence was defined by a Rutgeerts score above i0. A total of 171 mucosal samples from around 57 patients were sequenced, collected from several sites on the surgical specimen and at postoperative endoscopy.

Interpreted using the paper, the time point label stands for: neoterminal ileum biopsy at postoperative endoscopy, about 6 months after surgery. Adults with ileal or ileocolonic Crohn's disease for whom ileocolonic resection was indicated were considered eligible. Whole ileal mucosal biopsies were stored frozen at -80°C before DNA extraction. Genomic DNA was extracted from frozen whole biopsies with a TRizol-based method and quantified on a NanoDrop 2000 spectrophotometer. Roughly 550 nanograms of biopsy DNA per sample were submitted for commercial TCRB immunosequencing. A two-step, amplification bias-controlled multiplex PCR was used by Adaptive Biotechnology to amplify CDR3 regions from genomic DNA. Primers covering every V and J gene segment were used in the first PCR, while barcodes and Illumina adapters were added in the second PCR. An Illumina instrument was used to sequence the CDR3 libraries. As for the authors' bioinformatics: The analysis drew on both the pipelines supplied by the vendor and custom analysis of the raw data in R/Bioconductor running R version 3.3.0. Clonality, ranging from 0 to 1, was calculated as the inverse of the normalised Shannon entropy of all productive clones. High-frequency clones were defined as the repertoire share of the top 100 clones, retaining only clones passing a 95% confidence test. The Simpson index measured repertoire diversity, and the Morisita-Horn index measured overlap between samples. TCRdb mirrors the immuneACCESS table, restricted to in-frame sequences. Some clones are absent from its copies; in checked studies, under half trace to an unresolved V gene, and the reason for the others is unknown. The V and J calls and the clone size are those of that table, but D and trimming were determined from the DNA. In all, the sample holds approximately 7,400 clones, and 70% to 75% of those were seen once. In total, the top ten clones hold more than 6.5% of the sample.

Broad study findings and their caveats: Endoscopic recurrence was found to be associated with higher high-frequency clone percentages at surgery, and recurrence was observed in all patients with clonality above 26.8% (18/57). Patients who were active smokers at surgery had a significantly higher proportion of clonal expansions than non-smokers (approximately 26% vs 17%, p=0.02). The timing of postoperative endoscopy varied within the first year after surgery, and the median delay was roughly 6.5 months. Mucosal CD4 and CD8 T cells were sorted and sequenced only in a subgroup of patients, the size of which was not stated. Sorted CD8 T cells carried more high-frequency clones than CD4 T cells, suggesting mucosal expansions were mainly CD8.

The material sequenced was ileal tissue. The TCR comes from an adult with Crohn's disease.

Read as DNA, the sequence is TGTGCCAGCAGCGTAGGCGGACAGATCGAGGGAAACACCATATATTTT. This codes for CASSVGGQIEGNTIYF. The sequence joins TRBV9 to TRBJ1-3, with TRBD1 tentatively as D gene (6 bases match). V gives up 0 bases and J gives up 4 bases, and the segment between their germline ends measures 14 bases. Sequences SGDLS (CDR1) and YYNGEE (CDR2) are obtained from the germline V gene. Inclusive of the bounding cysteine and phenylalanine, the CDR3 is 16 residues long. Only CDR3 DNA is held: 48 bases, read in frame from base 1.